This TCR beta chain was captured in a study of vaccination effects on CD4 cells after COVID-19. Sequencing used immunoSEQ multiplex PCR; TCRdb keeps in-frame clones, though not all of them. The repertoire holds tens of thousands of clones, with approximately 74% as singletons. ViraFEST used viral peptide pools to expand antigen-specific CD4+ T cells before sequencing. Isolation of CD4+ T cells took place after more than 9 days of culture. In the cultures, half the medium was exchanged for IL-2 medium on days 3 and 7. V lost 5 bases and J lost 11; bases outside the gene matches: 15. The CDR3 has 16 amino acids. Per germline, CDR1 MNHEY and CDR2 SMNVEV (reference sequence). Comments on this clone: What it recognizes is unknown.

The chain uses TRBV27 and TRBJ1-4, with TRBD1 identical over 9 bases. Sequenced here: CD4+ T cells from PBMCs cultured with HCoV-229E spike peptides, sampled before COVID-19 vaccination. The TCR sequence derives from a human donor who received a COVID-19 vaccine. The CDR3 bases are TGTGCCAGCAGTCCGCGAATGGACAGGGGTGATGGGAAACTGTTTTTT. Translation gives CASSPRMDRGDGKLFF. Variable domain in full (rest from reference TRBV27 and TRBJ1-4): EAQVTQNPRYLITVTGKKLTVTCSQNMNHEYMSWYRQDPGLGLRQIYYSMNVEVTDKGDVPEGYKVSRKEKRNFPLILESPSPNQTSLYFCASSPRMDRGDGKLFFGSGTQLSVL.